The source of this T cell receptor (beta chain) is a study of control samples from healthy donors and cancer patients (dated by TCRdb to between 2020 and 2021). Receptors were amplified or captured by the immunoSEQ multiplex PCR assay. TCRdb retrieved this table from immuneACCESS and kept in-frame rearrangements only. Not all clones are present; in checked studies, unresolved V genes account for under half, and no reason is known for the remainder. A total of 150,000 to 200,000 clones appear in this sample, 75% to 95% of them only once. The ten largest account for less than 1.6% of the sample. Points on this clone: What this receptor recognizes is not known. One base away there is no much larger clone; base qualities are not given.

This receptor was identified in a woman aged 25 to 45 in good health. The sequencing sample was made of blood.

The CDR3 region reads CASSQDRGVSEQYF. At the DNA level, the sequence is TGCGCCAGCAGCCAAGATCGGGGGGTTTCCGAGCAGTACTTC. The rearrangement joined TRBV4-3 to TRBJ2-7; TRBD2 aligns with 7 central bases. The germline V and J ends show losses of 0 bases and 6 bases respectively, and no gene match explains 5 bases of the junction. The CDR3 sequence holds 14 residues, the cysteine and phenylalanine included. Here the CDR3 DNA is all that survives: 42 bases in frame from base 1. CDR1 and CDR2 are read off the germline V gene as LGHNA and YSLEER.